These T cell receptor beta chains were read from a single sample in a study of blood T cell repertoires in COVID-19. TCRdb's table, derived via immunoSEQ multiplex PCR, lists solely in-frame clones and lacks some. The table has roughly 330,000 clones, 87% seen once. Sequenced sample: PBMCs or T cells enriched from blood (not recorded which). The receptors stem from a woman aged 25 to 45 who had recovered from COVID-19. Both conserved end residues are part of each CDR3. The order of the fields is CDR3 DNA, CDR3 protein, clone size, D gene, V gene, J gene. The D gene is left open where the match is weak. Clone size is given for some rows only: seen once, a few or many times, or a class if the clone is expanded.

TGCGCCAGCAGCTTGGCGTCAGCGAATTCACCCCTCCACTTT	CASSLASANSPLHF	NA	NA	TRBV5-1	TRBJ1-6
TGTGCCAGCAGCTTGATCCACAGTGGCGGCTACACCTTC	CASSLIHSGGYTF	NA	NA	TRBV5-4	TRBJ1-2
TGTGCCAGCAGCTTTGCCGGGAGGGGCACTGAAGCTTTCTTT	CASSFAGRGTEAFF	NA	NA	TRBV5-4	TRBJ1-1
TGTGCCAGCAGCATCCCATCCCATGAGCAGTTCTTC	CASSIPSHEQFF	NA	NA	TRBV7-9	TRBJ2-1
TGTGCCTGGAGTGTAGGAGGGGGCCATCAGCCCCAGCATTTT	CAWSVGGGHQPQHF	NA	TRBD1	TRBV30	TRBJ1-5
TGTGCCAGCAGCCAAGGACTTCTGGAGACCCAGTACTTC	CASSQGLLETQYF	once	NA	TRBV5-4	TRBJ2-5
TGTGCCAGTAGTATCACGGGGACTCCGGGCGCTCGGCAGCAGTTCTTC	CASSITGTPGARQQFF	NA	NA	TRBV19	TRBJ2-1
TGTGCCAGTAGTATAGTTAGGAGCTCCTACAATGAGCAGTTCTTC	CASSIVRSSYNEQFF	NA	NA	TRBV19	TRBJ2-1
TGTGCCAGCAGTCCCCCGGGGTTCACAGACGACGAGCAGTACTTC	CASSPPGFTDDEQYF	NA	NA	TRBV28	TRBJ2-7
TGTGCCAGCAGTAAAACAGAATTCAACACTGAAGCTTTCTTT	CASSKTEFNTEAFF	NA	NA	TRBV6-5	TRBJ1-1
TGTGCCTGGAGTACCCAAGCAAACACTGAAGCTTTCTTT	CAWSTQANTEAFF	NA	NA	TRBV30	TRBJ1-1
TGTGCCTGGAGTGGGACTAGCGGGGGGGCTAGCACCGGGGAGCTGTTTTTT	CAWSGTSGGASTGELFF	NA	TRBD2	TRBV30	TRBJ2-2
TGCAGTGCTAGTAGGGGAATTACAGGGTGGGGGTACTATGGCTACACCTTC	CSASRGITGWGYYGYTF	NA	NA	TRBV20-1	TRBJ1-2
TGTGCCAGCAGCACCGCGGGCGGGAATTCACCCCTCCACTTT	CASSTAGGNSPLHF	once	NA	TRBV7-2	TRBJ1-6
TGTGCCAGCAGTGAAGGTATGGGGCGCGGCTATGGCTACACCTTC	CASSEGMGRGYGYTF	NA	NA	TRBV2	TRBJ1-2
TGTGCCAGCAACTTCGACAGGTTCCTAGCGGGGGCCACGAACACCGGGGAGCTGTTTTTT	CASNFDRFLAGATNTGELFF	NA	TRBD2	TRBV2	TRBJ2-2
TGTGCCAGCAGTGAAATTCTCACAGGGTGGGGGCAGCCCCAGCATTTT	CASSEILTGWGQPQHF	NA	NA	TRBV6-1	TRBJ1-5
TGCAGCGTTGAAGAAGACAGCCCAATGAGCTCCTACGAGCAGTACTTC	CSVEEDSPMSSYEQYF	NA	NA	TRBV29-1	TRBJ2-7
TGTGCCTGGGGGACAGGGAGGAAAACTGAAGCTTTCTTT	CAWGTGRKTEAFF	NA	TRBD1	TRBV30	TRBJ1-1
TGTGCCAGCAGTGTAGGGGTCAATCAGCCCCAGCATTTT	CASSVGVNQPQHF	NA	NA	TRBV3-1/TRBV3-2	TRBJ1-5
TGTGCCAGCAGCCCCGGGGCGGGGGGCCCCGACGAGCAGTACTTC	CASSPGAGGPDEQYF	NA	TRBD2	TRBV9	TRBJ2-7
TGTGCCAGCAGCGCTGACAGGGCCGGGGGTCAGCCCCAGCATTTT	CASSADRAGGQPQHF	NA	TRBD1	TRBV7-9	TRBJ1-5
TGTGCCAGCCAGGGTGGCGGAGCCTACGAGCAGTACTTC	CASQGGGAYEQYF	NA	NA	TRBV6-5	TRBJ2-7
TGTGCCAGCAGTCACTCAATAGCGGGGGGGCTGGCGAATACGCAGTATTTT	CASSHSIAGGLANTQYF	once	TRBD2	TRBV27	TRBJ2-3
TGTGCCAGCAGCTTAGTGGGGGCGAGTGGAAACACCATATATTTT	CASSLVGASGNTIYF	NA	NA	TRBV7-8	TRBJ1-3
TGTGCCAGCAGCCCCCTTCCCTTCGGTAGCTCCTACAATGAGCAGTTCTTC	CASSPLPFGSSYNEQFF	NA	NA	TRBV3-1/TRBV3-2	TRBJ2-1
TGTGCCAGCTCGCAGGGTGGTACCGGGGAGCTGTTTTTT	CASSQGGTGELFF	NA	NA	TRBV2	TRBJ2-2
TGTGCCAGCAGCAGGGACACCGGGGAGCTGTTTTTT	CASSRDTGELFF	NA	NA	TRBV6-5	TRBJ2-2
TGTGCCAGCAGCCAAGGATCCCCCGGGTCCAGCCATGAGCAGTTCTTC	CASSQGSPGSSHEQFF	NA	NA	TRBV14	TRBJ2-1
TGTGCCAGCAGCACAGGGATTCAGCCCCAGCATTTT	CASSTGIQPQHF	once	NA	TRBV7-9	TRBJ1-5
TGTGCCAGCAGTGGGACAGCTCTTTCGGGCTACACCTTC	CASSGTALSGYTF	NA	NA	TRBV25-1	TRBJ1-2
TGTGCCAGCAGCTTACTCGGGGGTTACACCTTC	CASSLLGGYTF	NA	NA	TRBV7-2	TRBJ1-2
TGTGCCAGCAGCGGCGGGACAGGGGGGCCCGTGGGGTCACCCCTCCACTTT	CASSGGTGGPVGSPLHF	NA	TRBD1	TRBV5-4	TRBJ1-6
TGTGCCAGCAGCGCTGAACCGGGACAGAACGAAAAACTGTTTTTT	CASSAEPGQNEKLFF	NA	TRBD1	TRBV4-2	TRBJ1-4
TGTGCCAGCTCACCTCCGGACAGCGCAACTAATGAAAAACTGTTTTTT	CASSPPDSATNEKLFF	NA	NA	TRBV18	TRBJ1-4
TGTGCCAGCAGCCAAGATAGGCCGGGTCCTATCAACTATGGCTACACCTTC	CASSQDRPGPINYGYTF	NA	NA	TRBV3-1/TRBV3-2	TRBJ1-2
TGTGCCAGCAGCCCCGGGACAGGGGCCGTTAACTATGGCTACACCTTC	CASSPGTGAVNYGYTF	NA	TRBD1	TRBV7-2	TRBJ1-2
TGTGCCAGCAGCTTAGATCCGCGGGGTGAGCCCCAGCATTTT	CASSLDPRGEPQHF	NA	NA	TRBV11-2	TRBJ1-5
TGTGCCAGTACCGATTTCGGGAATGGCTACACCTTC	CASTDFGNGYTF	once	NA	TRBV19	TRBJ1-2
TGTGCCAGTAGTATAGGACAGGGGGTGACCTACGAGCAGTACTTC	CASSIGQGVTYEQYF	NA	TRBD1	TRBV19	TRBJ2-7
TGTGCCAGTAGTGCTGGGGGGGGGCATGTCAATCAGCCCCAGCATTTT	CASSAGGGHVNQPQHF	NA	NA	TRBV19	TRBJ1-5
TGCAGTGCCGCCCGCGGGGGCCAGTACTTC	CSAARGGQYF	NA	TRBD2	TRBV20-1	TRBJ2-5
TGCGCCAGCAGCCAAGTACTAGCGGGGGGGCAATACGAGCAGTACTTC	CASSQVLAGGQYEQYF	NA	TRBD2	TRBV4-3	TRBJ2-7
TGTGCCAGCAGCCTACGGGAGCGGGGAATAGACGAGCAGTACTTC	CASSLRERGIDEQYF	NA	TRBD2	TRBV5-4	TRBJ2-7
TGTGCCAGCAGTGTTTTCGGACAGGGGGCCACCGGGGAGCTGTTTTTT	CASSVFGQGATGELFF	NA	TRBD1	TRBV2	TRBJ2-2
TGTGCCAGCAGCGTAGTCTCGAGGGGGAGCGACGGCTACACCTTC	CASSVVSRGSDGYTF	few	NA	TRBV9	TRBJ1-2
TGTGCCAGCAGCCCAAAGACACAATCGGATGGCTACACCTTC	CASSPKTQSDGYTF	NA	NA	TRBV7-9	TRBJ1-2
TGTGCCTCCGGACAGGGGAACACTGAAGCTTTCTTT	CASGQGNTEAFF	NA	TRBD1	TRBV30	TRBJ1-1
TGTGCCTGGAGTGTACAGGGCTTTTCTAACTATGGCTACACCTTC	CAWSVQGFSNYGYTF	NA	NA	TRBV30	TRBJ1-2
TGTGCCAGCAGGACCGGGACAGGGATTACCCCTGAAGCTTTCTTT	CASRTGTGITPEAFF	NA	TRBD1	TRBV6-6	TRBJ1-1
TGCGCCAGCAGCCAAGTGGGACAGGGGGCAAGTGAAAAACTGTTTTTT	CASSQVGQGASEKLFF	NA	TRBD1	TRBV4-3	TRBJ1-4
TGCGCCAGCAGCGGGGCCTCTAGTGCAGTCTCCTACAATGAGCAGTTCTTC	CASSGASSAVSYNEQFF	NA	NA	TRBV5-1	TRBJ2-1
TGTGCCAGCAGCTTCTGGGGGGGCACCACTGAAGCTTTCTTT	CASSFWGGTTEAFF	NA	NA	TRBV5-4	TRBJ1-1